Only one count was recorded for the clone carrying this TCR beta chain. Its specificity is unknown. The germline V gene encodes CDR1 MNHNS and CDR2 SASEGT. The CDR3 contains 14 residues. J gave up 6 bases and V 3 bases, and 1 base lay outside the gene matches. The sample comes from a study of T cell responses to AZD1222 COVID-19 vaccine. Study results and caveats: The sample set comprised mostly white British donors with more females, and clonal diversity was possibly underestimated. Vaccination with two AZD1222 doses was followed by a rise in Spike-specific TCR breadth and depth.

TCRdb keeps only in-frame clones here, not all; method: immunoSEQ multiplex PCR. This table holds around 130,000 clones, over 90% found once. The sample consisted of peripheral blood, taken on day 0 of AZD1222 vaccination. The sequence was obtained from an adult in good health. The chain recombines TRBV6-1 with TRBJ2-2; 10 bases match TRBD2. The CDR3 nucleotides are TGTGCCAGCAGTGAGACTAGCGGGCCCGGGGAGCTGTTTTTT. Its translation: CASSETSGPGELFF.